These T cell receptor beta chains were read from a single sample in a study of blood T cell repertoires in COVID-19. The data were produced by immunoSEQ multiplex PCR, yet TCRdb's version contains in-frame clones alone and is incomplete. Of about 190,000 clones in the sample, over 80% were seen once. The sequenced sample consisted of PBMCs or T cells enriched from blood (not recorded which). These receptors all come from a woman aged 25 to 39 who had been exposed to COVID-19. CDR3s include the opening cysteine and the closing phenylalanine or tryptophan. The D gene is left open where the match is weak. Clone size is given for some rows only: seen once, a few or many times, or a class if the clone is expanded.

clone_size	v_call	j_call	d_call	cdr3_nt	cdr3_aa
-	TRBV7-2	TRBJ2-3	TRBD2	TGTGCCAGCAGCCCCACGTGGCGGGGGGGCACAGATACGCAGTATTTT	CASSPTWRGGTDTQYF
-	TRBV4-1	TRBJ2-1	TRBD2	TGCGCCAGCAGCCAAGAGGGACTAGCGGGGTACAATGAGCAGTTCTTC	CASSQEGLAGYNEQFF
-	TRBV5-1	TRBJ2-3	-	TGCGCCAGCAGCCGGGATGCGACAGATACGCAGTATTTT	CASSRDATDTQYF
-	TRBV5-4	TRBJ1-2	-	TGTGCCAGCAGCCTGACCAGGGAAGCAGGTGGCTACACCTTC	CASSLTREAGGYTF
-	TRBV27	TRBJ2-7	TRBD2	TGTGCCAGCAGTTCTTTAGCGGGGCGCTCCTACGAGCAGTACTTC	CASSSLAGRSYEQYF
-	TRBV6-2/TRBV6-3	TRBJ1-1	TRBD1	TGTGCCAGCAGTCGACAGGGGACCAACACTGAAGCTTTCTTT	CASSRQGTNTEAFF
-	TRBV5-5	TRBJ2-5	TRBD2	TGTGCCAGCAGCCGGGGGACTAGCGGGGGGAACCAAGAGACCCAGTACTTC	CASSRGTSGGNQETQYF
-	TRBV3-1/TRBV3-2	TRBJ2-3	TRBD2	TGTGCCAGCAGCCAAGTACCTAGCGGGGGAACTCACACAGATACGCAGTATTTT	CASSQVPSGGTHTDTQYF
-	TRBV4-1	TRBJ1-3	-	TGCGCCAGCAGCCATGCAGAACAGGGAACTGGAAACACCATATATTTT	CASSHAEQGTGNTIYF
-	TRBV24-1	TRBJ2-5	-	TGTGCCACATATGAGGGCACCCCCGGGGAGACCCAGTACTTC	CATYEGTPGETQYF
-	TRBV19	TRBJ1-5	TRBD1	TGTGCCAGTGGGGACAGGGAACAGCCCCAGCATTTT	CASGDREQPQHF
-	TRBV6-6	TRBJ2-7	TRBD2	TGTGCCATCGGACTAGCGAGCTCCTACGAGCAGTACTTC	CAIGLASSYEQYF
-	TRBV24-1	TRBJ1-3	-	TGTGCCACCCCTAGGGGGAACTCTGGAAACACCATATATTTT	CATPRGNSGNTIYF
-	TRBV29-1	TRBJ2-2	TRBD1	TGCAGCGTTGAAGGGCCGGACAGGGGGAACACCGGGGAGCTGTTTTTT	CSVEGPDRGNTGELFF
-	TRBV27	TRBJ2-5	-	TGTGCCAGCAGTTTAGGAGGTGGAGAGACCCAGTACTTC	CASSLGGGETQYF
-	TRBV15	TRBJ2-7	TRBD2	TGTGCCACCAGCCCCAGAGCGGGGGTTGGGTACGAGCAGTACTTC	CATSPRAGVGYEQYF
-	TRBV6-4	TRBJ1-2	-	TGTGCCACCTCGGACAGCCGGGGAGGCTACACCTTC	CATSDSRGGYTF
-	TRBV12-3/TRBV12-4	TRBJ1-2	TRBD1	TGTGCCACCGACAGGGGGTACAATGGCTACACCTTC	CATDRGYNGYTF
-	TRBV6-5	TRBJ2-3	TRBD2	TGTGCCAGCAGTTACGCGGCGGGGGTTGCAGATACGCAGTATTTT	CASSYAAGVADTQYF
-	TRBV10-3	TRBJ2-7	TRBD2	TGTGCCACCGGACTAGCGGGGGGTAACTACGAGCAGTACTTC	CATGLAGGNYEQYF
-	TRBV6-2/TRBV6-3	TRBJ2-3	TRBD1	TGTGCCAGCAGTCAAGCGACAGGGGAGGGCACAGATACGCAGTATTTT	CASSQATGEGTDTQYF
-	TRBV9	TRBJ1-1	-	TGTGCCAGCAGCACCGGCCGGGGAGAAGCTTTCTTT	CASSTGRGEAFF
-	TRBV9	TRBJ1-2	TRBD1	TGTGCCAGCAGCCCAGGGGGCCTGGGGTTAGAGGGCTACACCTTC	CASSPGGLGLEGYTF
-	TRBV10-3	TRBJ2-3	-	TGTGCCATCAGTGAGCGAACAGGGCCCCTCGCGGATACGCAGTATTTT	CAISERTGPLADTQYF
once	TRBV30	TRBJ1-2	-	TGTGCCTGGAGCACAGGGCCCTCGGGCTACACCTTC	CAWSTGPSGYTF
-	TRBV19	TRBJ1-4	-	TGTGCCAGTACTCCGACAGACGATAATGAAAAACTGTTTTTT	CASTPTDDNEKLFF
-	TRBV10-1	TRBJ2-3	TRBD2	TGCGCCAGCACTAGCGGTTACGGCACAGATACGCAGTATTTT	CASTSGYGTDTQYF
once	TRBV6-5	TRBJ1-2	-	TGTGCCAGCAGTTACGGGAGAGGTGCTGGCTACACCTTC	CASSYGRGAGYTF
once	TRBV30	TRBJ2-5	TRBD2	TGTGCCTGGACGGGCCCCGGACTAGCGGGGGGAGAGACCCAGTACTTC	CAWTGPGLAGGETQYF
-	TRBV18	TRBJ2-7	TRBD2	TGTGCCAGCTCACCTAGCGGGGGTGCCTACGAGCAGTACTTC	CASSPSGGAYEQYF
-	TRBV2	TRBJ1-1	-	TGTGCCAGCATGCCACAGGACGGTACCAACACTGAAGCTTTCTTT	CASMPQDGTNTEAFF
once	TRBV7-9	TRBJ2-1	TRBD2	TGTGCCAGCAGCCCAACCGGGACTAGGACCTACAATGAGCAGTTCTTC	CASSPTGTRTYNEQFF
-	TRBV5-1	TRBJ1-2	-	TGCGCCAGCAGCTTTTTAGGGGATAACTATGGCTACACCTTC	CASSFLGDNYGYTF
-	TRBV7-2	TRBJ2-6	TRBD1	TGTGCCAGCAGCCCAGCCGGGACAGGAGTCTCTGGGGCCAACGTCCTGACTTTC	CASSPAGTGVSGANVLTF
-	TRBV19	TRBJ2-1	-	TGTGCCAGTTCGGGACTCTACAATGAGCAGTTCTTC	CASSGLYNEQFF
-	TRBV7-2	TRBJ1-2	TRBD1	TGTGCCAGCAGCTTAGCGGAGTGGACAGGGTCTTATGGCTACACCTTC	CASSLAEWTGSYGYTF
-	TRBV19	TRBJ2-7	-	TGTGCCAGTACGGGAGAGGGGTTCTACGAGCAGTACTTC	CASTGEGFYEQYF
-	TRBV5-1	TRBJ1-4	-	TGCGCCAGCAGCTTATCCCCGGACAGAGCTAATGAAAAACTGTTTTTT	CASSLSPDRANEKLFF
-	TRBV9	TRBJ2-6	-	TGTGCCAGCAGCGACCTGCTGAGTGATCAAGCCCTGCCGATGAGTAACGTCCTGACTTTC	CASSDLLSDQALPMSNVLTF
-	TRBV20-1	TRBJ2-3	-	TGCAGTACCCCACGGGGAGATACGCAGTATTTT	CSTPRGDTQYF
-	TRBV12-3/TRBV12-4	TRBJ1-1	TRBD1	TGTGCCGGCAGCGTACAGGGGGGAACTGAAGCTTTCTTT	CAGSVQGGTEAFF
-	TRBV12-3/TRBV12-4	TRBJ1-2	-	TGTGCCAGCAGTTTAGGGCCTAACTATGGCTACACCTTC	CASSLGPNYGYTF
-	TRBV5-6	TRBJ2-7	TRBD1	TGTGCCAGCAGCGTGACAGGGGAAGGGAGGGAGCAGTACTTC	CASSVTGEGREQYF
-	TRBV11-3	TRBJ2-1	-	TGTGCCAGCAGCTTGATGTCGGGCCAGGGCGATGAGCAGTTCTTC	CASSLMSGQGDEQFF
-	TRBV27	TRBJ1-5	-	TGTGCCAGCAGACCCCTTTTACAGGGCCATCAGCCCCAGCATTTT	CASRPLLQGHQPQHF
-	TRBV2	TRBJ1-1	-	TGTGCCAGCAATGGCCCAAACACTGAAGCTTTCTTT	CASNGPNTEAFF
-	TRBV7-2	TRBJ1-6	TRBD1	TGTGCCAGCAGCTTAAGGAGACAGGGGGACTCCTATAATTCACCCCTCCACTTT	CASSLRRQGDSYNSPLHF
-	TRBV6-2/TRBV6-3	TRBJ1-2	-	TGTGCCAGCAGTTCCAGCTATGGCTACACCTTC	CASSSSYGYTF
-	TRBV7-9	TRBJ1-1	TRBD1	TGTGCCAGCAGCCCCCGGGACAGGGAATACACTGAAGCTTTCTTT	CASSPRDREYTEAFF
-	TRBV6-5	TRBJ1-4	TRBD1	TGTGCCAGCAGTCCTCGACAGGGGACTAATGAAAAACTGTTTTTT	CASSPRQGTNEKLFF
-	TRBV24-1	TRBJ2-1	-	TGTGCCGCACGCCGAGGATCTGGCAATGAGCAGTTCTTC	CAARRGSGNEQFF